This T cell receptor (beta chain) is from a study of blood T cell repertoires in COVID-19. This clone was seen a single time. The CDR3 covers 13 residues. CDR1 is MDHEN and CDR2 is SYDVKM in the germline V gene. After removal of 3 bases from V and 7 bases from J, the junction contained 4 bases not matched to a gene. Method: immunoSEQ multiplex PCR; TCRdb's copy keeps in-frame clones and lacks some. The sample has approximately 90,000 clones; just under 80% are singletons. This receptor was taken from a man aged 70 or older with COVID-19, enrolled during active disease. The sequenced sample consisted of peripheral blood. The chain couples TRBV28 to TRBJ1-2; TRBD1 matches at 8 bases. The DNA of the CDR3 is TGTGCCAGCAGTTTGGACAGGGTTGCTGGCTACACCTTC. Translated, it gives CASSLDRVAGYTF.